This section outlines one TCR beta chain sequence together with its context. Its antigen is still unknown. Other DNA variants within this sample encode the same CDR3. This specimen comes from a study of cytomegalovirus exposure and HLA in healthy donors. Study as a whole: The 95 to 150 validation repertoires were produced on the same platform as the roughly 720 repertoires of the first cohort. This was reported in a later analysis. Study-level findings and limits: The tendency of first-cohort TCR clusters to co-occur in the 120 validation repertoires was the finding of a later analysis. The CMV antigen specificity of a few CMV-associated chains was confirmed through in vitro analysis. Listed as cytomegalovirus-associated were more than 150 TCR beta chains.

Germline V CDR1 and CDR2: SGHRS, YFSETQ. V lost 4 bases to trimming and J lost 2 bases; unmatched junction nucleotides: 4. This CDR3 is 14 amino acids long. Assay used: immunoSEQ multiplex PCR; TCRdb lists only in-frame clones, some missing. There are around 190,000 clones in the sample; 80% to 90% occur only once, and 1% to 1.5% lies in the top ten. The rearrangement uses TRBV5-1 and TRBJ2-3; 7 bases map to TRBD1. The sequence was collected from a woman younger than 45 in good health and CMV-seronegative. Sequencing input: PBMCs. CDR3 coding DNA: TGCGCCAGCAGCCCGGACAGGCCCACAGATACGCAGTATTTT. Protein product: CASSPDRPTDTQYF.